Shown below are 19 T cell receptor beta chains from a single sample sequenced in a study of blood T cell repertoires in COVID-19. TCRdb's table, derived via immunoSEQ multiplex PCR, lists solely in-frame clones and lacks some. This sample has more than 150,000 clones, with 85% to 90% found just once. Sequencing was carried out using peripheral blood. The receptor source for this set is a woman in her 70s with COVID-19, enrolled during active disease.

This clone was counted only a few times. The genes are TRBV3-1 (or the pseudogene TRBV3-2) and TRBJ1-2; 9 nucleotides agree with TRBD1. With 4 bases clipped from V and 3 bases from J, the junction kept 9 bases outside the gene matches. This CDR3 has 16 amino acids. Per germline, CDR1 LGHDT and CDR2 YNNKEL (reference sequence). CDR3 protein: CASSPNYRGRYYGYTF. The CDR3 nucleotides read TGTGCCAGCAGCCCGAATTACAGGGGGCGGTACTATGGCTACACCTTC.

This clone was seen a single time. J is TRBJ2-1 and V is TRBV30, with 7 bases identical to TRBD2. Looked up from germline, CDR1 is GTSNPN and CDR2 is SVGIG (reference sequence). The V gene end was trimmed by 4 bases and the J gene end by 5 bases; junction bases not matched to a gene: 8. This CDR3 is built from 14 residues. The CDR3 loop reads CAWNRKGTNNEQFF. CDR3 coding DNA: TGTGCCTGGAACCGGAAGGGGACTAACAATGAGCAGTTCTTC.

CDR3 protein: CASSQDWPGGDTEAFF. CDR3 bases: TGTGCCAGCAGCCAAGATTGGCCGGGAGGGGACACTGAAGCTTTCTTT. The chain is built from TRBV14 and TRBJ1-1; tentative D call: TRBD1 (5 bases). The V end lost 0 bases, the J end lost 3 bases, and 14 bases lay between the germline ends. This CDR3 spans 16 amino acids. Germline loops: CDR1 SGHDN, CDR2 FVKESK.

The gene calls are TRBV9 and TRBJ1-1; no clear D gene. This CDR3 has 13 residues. V was cut by 0 bases and J by 4 bases, with 7 bases left in between. Germline V gene sequence: CDR1 SGDLS, CDR2 YYNGEE. The CDR3 region is CASSVVGSTEAFF. The CDR3 coding sequence is TGTGCCAGCAGCGTAGTGGGCAGCACTGAAGCTTTCTTT. Based on the CDR3 plus reference TRBV9 and TRBJ1-1, the full variable domain is DSGVTQTPKHLITATGQRVTLRCSPRSGDLSVYWYQQSLDQGLQFLIQYYNGEERAKGNILERFSAQQFPDLHSELNLSSLELGDSALYFCASSVVGSTEAFFGQGTRLTVV.

J is TRBJ2-3 and V is TRBV4-2; D not certain. The CDR3 runs 14 residues. V lost 6 bases to trimming and J lost 2 bases, with 12 bases between them. Germline lookup yields CDR1 LGHNA and CDR2 YNFKEQ. CDR3 DNA sequence: TGTGCCAGCAGATTCGCGGCAAACACAGATACGCAGTATTTT. Translating gives CASRFAANTDTQYF.

The CDR3 spells CASSSGQGGYNEQFF. CDR3 DNA sequence: TGTGCCAGCAGCTCCGGACAGGGAGGTTACAATGAGCAGTTCTTC. The rearrangement links TRBV28 to TRBJ2-1; TRBD1 matches at 8 bases. Germline trimming cut 6 bases from V and 4 bases from J; bases unmatched to any gene: 8. CDR1 and CDR2 (germline): MDHEN, SYDVKM. The CDR3 has 15 amino acids.

This chain uses TRBV11-3 with TRBJ1-6; D not certain. Germline CDR1 is SGHNT and CDR2 is YENEEA. Trimming took 4 bases from V and 10 from J, leaving 8 bases between them. This CDR3 is 12 amino acids long. This CDR3 reads CASSSPGSPLHF. The CDR3 bases are TGTGCCAGCAGCTCGCCGGGATCACCCCTCCACTTT.

Details on this clone: The same CDR3 also results from other DNA sequences found in this sample. The gene calls are TRBV19 and TRBJ1-5, with a possible D match to TRBD1 (5 bases). This CDR3 has 14 amino acids. Germline CDR1 LNHDA, CDR2 SQIVND (reference sequence). V lost 5 bases and J 2 bases, leaving 10 bases between the germline ends. CDR3 in amino acids: CASSEGGGNQPQHF. CDR3 bases: TGTGCCAGTAGTGAGGGAGGGGGCAATCAGCCCCAGCATTTT.

This chain joins TRBV11-2 and TRBJ1-2; D may be TRBD1 (6 bases). This CDR3 spans 15 amino acids. Germline CDR1 reads SGHAT; CDR2 reads FQNNGV. Trimming cost V 1 base and J 4 bases, with 13 bases left between them. In nucleotides, the CDR3 is TGTGCCAGCAGCTTAGCCCAACAGGGCCCCTATGGCTACACCTTC. Protein product: CASSLAQQGPYGYTF.

The rearrangement uses TRBV5-1 and TRBJ2-3; tentatively, D is TRBD1 (5 bases). Trimming stripped 0 bases from V and 5 bases from J, with 19 bases between. CDR1 is SGHRS and CDR2 is YFSETQ in the germline V gene. The CDR3 runs to 17 residues. The CDR3 is CASSLGLGAPPLDTQYF. In DNA, the CDR3 is TGCGCCAGCAGCTTGGGGTTAGGGGCGCCCCCACTAGATACGCAGTATTTT.

The chain employs TRBV29-1 and TRBJ1-2; 8 bases are a match to TRBD1. The germline gives CDR1 SQVTM, CDR2 ANQGSEA. The V segment lost 6 bases and the J segment 7 bases; nucleotides outside the gene matches: 10. This CDR3 comprises 13 residues. In DNA, the CDR3 is TGCAGCGTCGACCCCCCAGGGGGCGGTGGCTACACCTTC. It is translated as CSVDPPGGGGYTF.

This clone turned up a few times. DNA for the CDR3: TGTGCCAGCAGTGCGTCGGACAGGGATGCCGGGGAGCTGTTTTTT. It yields the protein CASSASDRDAGELFF. The rearrangement uses TRBV25-1 and TRBJ2-2, with TRBD1 matching 8 bases. The CDR3 sequence is 15 residues long. Germline V lookup: CDR1 MGHDK, CDR2 SYGVNS. V shed 4 bases and J 6 bases; nucleotides not matched to a gene: 7.

The chain has TRBV6-5 and TRBJ2-5; 9 nucleotides line up with TRBD1. This CDR3 has 15 residues. Germline V lookup: CDR1 MNHEY, CDR2 SVGAGI. Trimming at V came to 6 bases and at J to 2 bases, leaving 7 bases not matched to a gene. CDR3 sequence reads: CASSPGQGGQETQYF. The CDR3 DNA is TGTGCCAGCAGCCCGGGACAGGGAGGACAAGAGACCCAGTACTTC.

The CDR3 bases are TGTGCCAGCAGCTTGGACAGGGCTAATTCACCCCTCCACTTT. Its protein product is CASSLDRANSPLHF. This chain connects TRBV7-2 to TRBJ1-6, with 8 positions matching TRBD1. Germline CDR1 reads SGHTA; CDR2 reads FQGNSA. CDR3 length: 14 residues. Losses at the gene ends were 3 bases for V and 6 bases for J; bases not matched to a gene: 1. Together with reference TRBV7-2 and TRBJ1-6, the CDR3 gives the full variable domain: GAGVSQSPSNKVTEKGKDVELRCDPISGHTALYWYRQSLGQGLEFLIYFQGNSAPDKSGLPSDRFSAERTGGSVSTLTIQRTQQEDSAVYLCASSLDRANSPLHFGNGTRLTVT.

At least ten counts were recorded for this clone. V usage is TRBV4-3 and J usage is TRBJ1-5; no reliable D call. The CDR3 totals 13 residues. Germline CDR1 and CDR2: LGHNA and YSLEER. V lost 0 bases, J lost 3 bases, and 3 bases lay in between. CDR3 protein: CASSQDNNQPQHF. CDR3 sequence (DNA): TGCGCCAGCAGCCAAGACAACAATCAGCCCCAGCATTTT.

V and J are TRBV15 and TRBJ1-2; D may be TRBD1 (6 bases). The germline V gene encodes CDR1 LNHNV and CDR2 YYDKDF (reference sequence). Trimming cost V 0 bases and J 8 bases, with 22 bases left between them. The CDR3 is 17 residues long. The CDR3 DNA is TGTGCCACCAGCAGAGATCAGGGCCCAGGGGTCGTTGGGGGCTACACCTTC. Protein sequence: CATSRDQGPGVVGGYTF.

The chain has TRBV7-8 and TRBJ2-6; D is uncertain. Per the germline V gene, CDR1 is SGHVS and CDR2 is FQNEAQ. Trimming removed 0 bases at V and 4 bases at J, with 10 bases between. This CDR3 has 16 residues. The CDR3 nucleotides read TGTGCCAGCAGCTTAGCGTCGGGTACCGGGGCCAACGTCCTGACTTTC. Translation: CASSLASGTGANVLTF.

The V and J genes are TRBV27 and TRBJ2-2, with 10 bases that match TRBD1. Per germline, CDR1 MNHEY and CDR2 SMNVEV (reference sequence). With V trimmed by 6 bases and J by 3 bases, 13 bases remained unmatched. This CDR3 is built from 18 residues. In DNA, the CDR3 is TGTGCCAGCAGGCGAACCGGGACAGGGGTGATCTACACCGGGGAGCTGTTTTTT. Translation: CASRRTGTGVIYTGELFF.

V is TRBV20-1 and J is TRBJ1-1; TRBD1 is a possible D gene (6 bases). The CDR3 sequence is 11 residues long. Per germline, CDR1 DFQATT and CDR2 SNEGSKA (reference sequence). The V gene lost 4 bases and the J gene lost 5 bases, with 8 bases spanning the gap. The CDR3 here is CSAKGETEAFF. Here the CDR3 DNA reads TGCAGTGCTAAGGGGGAAACTGAAGCTTTCTTT.